This T cell receptor (beta chain) appears in the sequencing data of a study of chemoradiotherapy in HPV16-positive cancers. Notes on the study in general: The functional HPV-specific definition rests on just two HPV16-positive patients.

To note about this clone: Its antigen is currently unknown.

The V and J ends lost 7 bases and 10 bases respectively, with 14 bases between them. CDR1 and CDR2 (germline): LNHDA, SQIVND (reference sequence). The CDR3 has 13 amino acids. Sequencing used immunoSEQ multiplex PCR; TCRdb keeps in-frame clones, though not all of them. The data show fewer than 2,000 clones, about 84% seen once. Repeated repertoire sampling spanned the course of chemoradiotherapy. This TCR derives from a human donor with HPV-associated anogenital cancer. The chain uses TRBV19 and TRBJ1-6; D is unresolved. The source was tumor tissue, collected from a patient who underwent chemoradiotherapy. The CDR3 sequence is CASNSAPGSPLHF. DNA of the CDR3: TGTGCCAGTAACTCGGCCCCGGGGTCACCCCTCCACTTT.